The T cell receptor beta chain described here comes from a study of blood T cell repertoires in COVID-19. About the study: PBMCs, B-cell-depleted T cells, or T cells were the source of the cDNA or gDNA that made up the material.

Some clones are missing from TCRdb's copy, which holds only in-frame ones; the method was immunoSEQ multiplex PCR. The sample holds 150,000 to 200,000 clones, around nine tenths seen once. Trimming removed 4 bases from V and 4 bases from J; junction bases left unmatched: 4. This CDR3 has 14 amino acids. The germline V gene encodes CDR1 MGHRA and CDR2 YSYEKL. The origin of this receptor is a man in his fifties or sixties with active or convalescent COVID-19. J is TRBJ2-5 and V is TRBV4-1; 9 bases fit TRBD1. The sequencing sample was made of peripheral blood. CDR3 protein: CASSRGQGLETQYF. CDR3 in DNA: TGCGCCAGCAGCCGAGGACAGGGGCTAGAGACCCAGTACTTC.